This T cell receptor (beta chain) was documented in a study of blood T cell repertoires in COVID-19 (dated by TCRdb to the early 2020s). Concerning the study at large: Samples from collaborators originated in the United States, Italy and Spain and spanned both the acute and convalescent phases of COVID-19. Samples were obtained from the ongoing ImmuneRACE study (first 160 participants) and from over 1,000 subjects provided by 6 global collaborators. The prospective study material was composed of cDNA or gDNA derived from T cells, B-cell-depleted T cells, or PBMCs. The dataset comprised deeply sampled blood TCRbeta repertoires from subjects exposed to, actively infected with, or recovered from COVID-19. Sample metadata almost always included a de-identified subject ID, COVID-19 status, age in years and sex. The repertoires were released in a freely available public database intended as a resource for research on the immune response to SARS-CoV-2. HLA class I and class II types, where available, came from metadata supplied by the sample provider rather than from assay-based typing. Findings and caveats that apply to the study as a whole: The amount of clinical and demographic metadata varied by source and participant and was provided uncurated.

The immunoSEQ Assay, a bias-controlled multiplex PCR, was used to amplify TCRbeta CDR3 regions from genomic DNA. The study's own analysis went as follows. Nucleated cell counts per sample were estimated from amplification of reference gene primers within the assay. Sequence reads were collapsed and filtered to measure the absolute abundance of every unique TCRbeta CDR3 rearrangement. For each sample, productive Simpson clonality was calculated as the square root of Simpson's diversity index over productive rearrangements. TCRdb obtained this table from immuneACCESS and retained in-frame rearrangements with V and J assigned. These tables miss some clones; where compared with another copy, unresolved V genes account for less than half of the shortfall, and the remainder is unexplained. Clonal size and the V and J genes are those of that table, whereas D and trimming came from the DNA. Here the sample has some 70,000 clones; approximately 80% occur a single time. Of the sample, about 15% is held by the ten largest clones.

At one collaborating source in Seattle, patients were enrolled during active infection and were followed longitudinally through the course of disease. Collaborating institutions collected whole blood in K2EDTA tubes following their own protocols. For TCRbeta analysis, collaborators shipped samples as frozen whole blood, isolated PBMCs, or DNA extracted from either of those sample types. The table lists this clone with a few counts. Its antigen remains unidentified. Base quality data are lacking; no much larger clone is found one base away. Trimming accounts for 6 bases at V and 3 bases at J, while the number of junction bases matched to no gene is 8. The germline V gene gives CDR1 as MNHEY and CDR2 as SVGAGI. From the cysteine through the phenylalanine, the CDR3 covers 15 amino acids. The retained sequence is limited to the CDR3, 45 bases, with the frame set at the first base.

The chain couples TRBV6-5 to TRBJ2-3, with 8 central nucleotides matching TRBD2. Sequenced: peripheral blood. The sequence came from a man in his sixties with COVID-19, enrolled during active disease. The sequence in DNA is TGTGCCAGCAGGGCCCGCGGGGGGCTGACAGATACGCAGTATTTT. This is translated as CASRARGGLTDTQYF.